This TCR beta chain was sequenced during a study of identical twins. Per the germline V gene, CDR1 is SGHDT and CDR2 is YYEEEE. Trimming took off 0 bases at V and 0 bases at J, with 6 bases between the two ends. This CDR3 contains 15 residues. TCRdb ran MiXCR on the 5' RACE reads and lists one entry per CDR3 protein. The data hold 450,000 to 600,000 distinct CDR3 sequences, with about a fifth observed a single time. These data were also reused for a study on yellow fever vaccine responses in identical twins.

The source of this sequence is a woman between 18 and 29 years old in good health. The chain carries TRBV5-6 and TRBJ2-2; D not certain. Sequencing was performed on CD4+ T cells sorted from blood. The CDR3 spells CASSLGVTNTGELFF. The CDR3 DNA reads as TGTGCCAGCAGCTTGGGGGTTACGAACACCGGGGAGCTGTTTTTT.